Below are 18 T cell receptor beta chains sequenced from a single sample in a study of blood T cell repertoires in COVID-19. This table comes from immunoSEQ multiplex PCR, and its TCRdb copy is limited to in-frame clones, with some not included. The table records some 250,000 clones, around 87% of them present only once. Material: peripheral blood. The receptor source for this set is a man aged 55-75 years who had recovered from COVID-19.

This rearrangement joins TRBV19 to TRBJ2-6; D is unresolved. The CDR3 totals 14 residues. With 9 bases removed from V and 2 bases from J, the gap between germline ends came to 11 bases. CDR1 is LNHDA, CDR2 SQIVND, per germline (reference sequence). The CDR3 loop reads CASQFPTGANVLTF. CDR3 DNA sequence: TGTGCCAGCCAATTCCCCACTGGGGCCAACGTCCTGACTTTC.

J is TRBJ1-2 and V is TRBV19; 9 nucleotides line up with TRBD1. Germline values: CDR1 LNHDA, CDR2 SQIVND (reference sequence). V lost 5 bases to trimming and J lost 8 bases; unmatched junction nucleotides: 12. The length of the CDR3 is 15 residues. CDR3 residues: CASSSFRDREWGYTF. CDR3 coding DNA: TGTGCCAGTAGTTCATTCCGGGACAGGGAGTGGGGCTACACCTTC.

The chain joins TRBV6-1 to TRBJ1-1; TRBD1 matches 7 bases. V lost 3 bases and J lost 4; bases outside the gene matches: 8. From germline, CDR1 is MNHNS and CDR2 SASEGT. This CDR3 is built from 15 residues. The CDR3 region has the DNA TGTGCCAGCAGTGAGTACGGGACAGAGATCACTGAAGCTTTCTTT. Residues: CASSEYGTEITEAFF.

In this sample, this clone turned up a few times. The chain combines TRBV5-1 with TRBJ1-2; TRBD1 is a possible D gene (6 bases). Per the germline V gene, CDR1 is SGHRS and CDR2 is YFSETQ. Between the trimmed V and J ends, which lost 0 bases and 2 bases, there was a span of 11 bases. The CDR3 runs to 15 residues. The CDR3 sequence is CASSLAGVANYGYTF. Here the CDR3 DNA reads TGCGCCAGCAGCTTGGCAGGGGTGGCCAACTATGGCTACACCTTC.

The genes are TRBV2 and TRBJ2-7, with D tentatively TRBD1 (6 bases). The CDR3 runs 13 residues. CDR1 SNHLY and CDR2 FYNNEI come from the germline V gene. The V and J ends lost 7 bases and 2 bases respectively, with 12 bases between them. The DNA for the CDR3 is TGTGCCAGCATCCGACAGGAGACCTACGAGCAGTACTTC. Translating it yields CASIRQETYEQYF.

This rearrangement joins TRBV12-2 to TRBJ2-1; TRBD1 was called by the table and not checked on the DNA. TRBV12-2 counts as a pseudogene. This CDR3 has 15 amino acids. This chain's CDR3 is CASRLKGRSYNEQFF. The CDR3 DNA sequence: TGTGCAAGTCGCTTAAAGGGGCGTTCCTACAATGAGCAGTTCTTC.

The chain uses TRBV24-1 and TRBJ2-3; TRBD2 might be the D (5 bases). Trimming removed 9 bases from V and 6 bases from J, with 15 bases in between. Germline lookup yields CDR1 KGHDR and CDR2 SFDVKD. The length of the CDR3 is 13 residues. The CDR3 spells CATGRPTGDTQYF. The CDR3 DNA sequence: TGTGCCACCGGGAGACCCACCGGGGATACGCAGTATTTT.

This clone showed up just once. CDR3 sequence reads: CAWSPRGGPNEKLFF. The CDR3 DNA reads as TGTGCCTGGAGTCCCCGGGGGGGTCCTAATGAAAAACTGTTTTTT. The chain joins TRBV30 to TRBJ1-4; D is perhaps TRBD1 (5 bases). Germline V gene lookup returns CDR1 GTSNPN and CDR2 SVGIG (reference sequence). The V and J ends lost 2 bases and 3 bases respectively, with 13 bases between them. This CDR3 contains 15 residues.

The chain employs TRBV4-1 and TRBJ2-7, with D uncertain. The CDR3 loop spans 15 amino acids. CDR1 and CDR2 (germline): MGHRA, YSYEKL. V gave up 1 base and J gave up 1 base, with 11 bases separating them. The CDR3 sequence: CASSQGFSLSYEQYF. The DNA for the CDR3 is TGCGCCAGCAGCCAAGGGTTTTCACTTTCCTACGAGCAGTACTTC.

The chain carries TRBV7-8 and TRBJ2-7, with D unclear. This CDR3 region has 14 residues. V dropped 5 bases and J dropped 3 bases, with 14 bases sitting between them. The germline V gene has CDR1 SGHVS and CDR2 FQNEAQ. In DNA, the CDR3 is TGTGCCAGCAGCACACAGACACTGGGCTACGAGCAGTACTTC. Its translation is CASSTQTLGYEQYF.

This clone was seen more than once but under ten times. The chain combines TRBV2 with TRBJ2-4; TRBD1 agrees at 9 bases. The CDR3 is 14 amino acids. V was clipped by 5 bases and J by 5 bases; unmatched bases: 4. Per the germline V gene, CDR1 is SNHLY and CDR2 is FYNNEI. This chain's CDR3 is CASSLGTGQNIQYF. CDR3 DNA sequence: TGTGCCAGCAGTTTGGGGACAGGGCAAAACATTCAGTACTTC. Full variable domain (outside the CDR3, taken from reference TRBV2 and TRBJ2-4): EPEVTQTPSHQVTQMGQEVILRCVPISNHLYFYWYRQILGQKVEFLVSFYNNEISEKSEIFDDQFSVERPDGSNFTLKIRSTKLEDSAMYFCASSLGTGQNIQYFGAGTRLSVL.

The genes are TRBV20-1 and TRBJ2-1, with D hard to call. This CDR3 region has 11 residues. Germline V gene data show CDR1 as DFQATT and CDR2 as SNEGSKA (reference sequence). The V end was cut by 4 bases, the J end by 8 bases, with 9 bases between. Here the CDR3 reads CSANRGDEQFF. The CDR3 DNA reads TGCAGTGCTAACCGAGGAGATGAGCAGTTCTTC.

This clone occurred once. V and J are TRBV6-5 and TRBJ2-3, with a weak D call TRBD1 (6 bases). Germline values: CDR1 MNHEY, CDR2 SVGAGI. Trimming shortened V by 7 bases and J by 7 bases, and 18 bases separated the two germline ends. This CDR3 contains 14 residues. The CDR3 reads CASTDVRRGHTQYF. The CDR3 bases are TGTGCCAGCACCGACGTCCGCAGGGGCCATACGCAGTATTTT.

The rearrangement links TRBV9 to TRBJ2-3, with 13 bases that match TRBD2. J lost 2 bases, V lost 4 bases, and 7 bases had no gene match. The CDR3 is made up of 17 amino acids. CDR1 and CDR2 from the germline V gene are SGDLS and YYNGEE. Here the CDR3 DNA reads TGTGCCAGCAGCCTACGGACTAGCGGGGGACTCACAGATACGCAGTATTTT. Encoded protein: CASSLRTSGGLTDTQYF.

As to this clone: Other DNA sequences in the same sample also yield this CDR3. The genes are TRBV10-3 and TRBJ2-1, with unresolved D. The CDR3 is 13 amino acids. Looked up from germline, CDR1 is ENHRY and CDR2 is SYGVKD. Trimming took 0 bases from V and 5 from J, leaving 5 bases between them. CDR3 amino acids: CAISESRDNEQFF. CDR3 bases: TGTGCCATCAGTGAGTCGAGAGACAATGAGCAGTTCTTC.

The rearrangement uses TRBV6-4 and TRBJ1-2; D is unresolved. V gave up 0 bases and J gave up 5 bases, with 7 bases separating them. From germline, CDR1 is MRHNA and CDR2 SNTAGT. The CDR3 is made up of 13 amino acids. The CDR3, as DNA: TGTGCCAGCAGTGACTCTACCGAGTATGGCTACACCTTC. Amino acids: CASSDSTEYGYTF.

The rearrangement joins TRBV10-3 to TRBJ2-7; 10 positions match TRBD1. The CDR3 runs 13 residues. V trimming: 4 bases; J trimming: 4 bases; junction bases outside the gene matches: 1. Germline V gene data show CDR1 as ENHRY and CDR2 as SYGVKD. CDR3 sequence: CAISGGQGYEQYF. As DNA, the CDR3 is TGTGCCATCAGTGGGGGACAGGGGTACGAGCAGTACTTC.

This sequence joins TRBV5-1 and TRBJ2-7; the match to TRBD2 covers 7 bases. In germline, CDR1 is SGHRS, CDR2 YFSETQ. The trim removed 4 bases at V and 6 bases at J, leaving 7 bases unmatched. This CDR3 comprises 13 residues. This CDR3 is CASSPGGVGEQYV. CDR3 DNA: TGCGCCAGCAGCCCGGGGGGAGTGGGCGAGCAGTACGTC.